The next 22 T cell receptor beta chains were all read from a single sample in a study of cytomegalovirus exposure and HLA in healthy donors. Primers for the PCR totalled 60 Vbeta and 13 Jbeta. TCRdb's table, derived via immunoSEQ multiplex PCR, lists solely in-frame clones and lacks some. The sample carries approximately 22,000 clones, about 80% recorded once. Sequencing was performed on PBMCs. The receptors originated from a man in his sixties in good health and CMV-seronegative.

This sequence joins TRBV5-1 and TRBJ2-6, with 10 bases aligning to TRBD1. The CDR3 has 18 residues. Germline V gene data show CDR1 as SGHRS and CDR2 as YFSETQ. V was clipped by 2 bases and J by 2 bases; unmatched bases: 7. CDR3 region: CASSLMGQGSPGANVLTF. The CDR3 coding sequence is TGCGCCAGCAGCTTAATGGGACAGGGGTCCCCTGGGGCCAACGTCCTGACTTTC.

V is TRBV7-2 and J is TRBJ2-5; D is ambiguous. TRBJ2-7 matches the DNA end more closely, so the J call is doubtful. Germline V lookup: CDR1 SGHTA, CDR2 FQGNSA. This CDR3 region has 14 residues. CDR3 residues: CASSLVSWGYEQYF. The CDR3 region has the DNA TGTGCCAGCAGCTTAGTGAGTTGGGGCTACGAGCAGTACTTC.

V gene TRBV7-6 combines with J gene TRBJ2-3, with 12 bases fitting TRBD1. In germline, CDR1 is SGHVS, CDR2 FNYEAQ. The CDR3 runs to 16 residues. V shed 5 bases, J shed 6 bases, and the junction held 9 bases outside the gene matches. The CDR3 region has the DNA TGTGCCAGCAGCCCCTTAGGGACAGGGGGCAAGGATACGCAGTATTTT. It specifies CASSPLGTGGKDTQYF.

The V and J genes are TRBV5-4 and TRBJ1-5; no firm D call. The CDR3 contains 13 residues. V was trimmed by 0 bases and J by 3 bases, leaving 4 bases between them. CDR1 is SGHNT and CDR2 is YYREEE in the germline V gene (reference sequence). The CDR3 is CASSLGPNQPQHF. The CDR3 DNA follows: TGTGCCAGCAGCTTGGGGCCCAATCAGCCCCAGCATTTT.

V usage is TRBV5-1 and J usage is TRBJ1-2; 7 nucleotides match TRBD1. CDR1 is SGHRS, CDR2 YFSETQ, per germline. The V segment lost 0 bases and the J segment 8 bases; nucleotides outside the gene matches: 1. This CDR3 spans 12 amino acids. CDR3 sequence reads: CASSLGGQGYTF. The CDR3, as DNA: TGCGCCAGCAGCTTGGGGGGACAGGGCTACACCTTC. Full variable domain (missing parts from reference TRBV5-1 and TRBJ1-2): KAGVTQTPRYLIKTRGQQVTLSCSPISGHRSVSWYQQTPGQGLQFLFEYFSETQRNKGNFPGRFSGRQFSNSRSEMNVSTLELGDSALYLCASSLGGQGYTFGSGTRLTVV.

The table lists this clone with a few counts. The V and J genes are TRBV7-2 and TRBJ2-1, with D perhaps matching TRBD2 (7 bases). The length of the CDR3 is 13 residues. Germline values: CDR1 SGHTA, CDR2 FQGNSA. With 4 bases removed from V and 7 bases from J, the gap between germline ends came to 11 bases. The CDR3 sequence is CASSSGGVNEQFF. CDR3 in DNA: TGTGCCAGCAGCTCGGGGGGCGTAAATGAGCAGTTCTTC.

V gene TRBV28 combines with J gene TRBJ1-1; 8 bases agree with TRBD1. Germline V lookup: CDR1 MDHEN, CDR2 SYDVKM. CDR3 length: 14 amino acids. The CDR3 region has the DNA TGTAGTGTCACAGGGGGGCATTGGGAGACTGAAGCTTTCTTT. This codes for CSVTGGHWETEAFF.

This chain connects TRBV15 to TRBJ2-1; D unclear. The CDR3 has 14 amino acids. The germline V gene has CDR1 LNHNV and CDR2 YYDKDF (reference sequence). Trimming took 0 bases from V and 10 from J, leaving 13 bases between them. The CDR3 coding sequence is TGTGCCACCAGCAGAGATGGTAGCATTGGCGAGCAGTTCTTC. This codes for CATSRDGSIGEQFF.

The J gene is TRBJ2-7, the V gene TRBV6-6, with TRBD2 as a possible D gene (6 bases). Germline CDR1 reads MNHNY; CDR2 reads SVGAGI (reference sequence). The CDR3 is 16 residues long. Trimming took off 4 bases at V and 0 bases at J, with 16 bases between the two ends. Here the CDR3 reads CASSSRGRGSSYEQYF. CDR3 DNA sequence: TGTGCCAGCAGTTCCCGAGGGCGGGGAAGCTCCTACGAGCAGTACTTC.

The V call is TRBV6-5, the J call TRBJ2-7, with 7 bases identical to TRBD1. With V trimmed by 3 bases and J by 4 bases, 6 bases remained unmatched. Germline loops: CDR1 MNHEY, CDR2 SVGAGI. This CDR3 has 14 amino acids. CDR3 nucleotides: TGTGCCAGCAGTTATGACAGGGTACGGTACGAGCAGTACTTC. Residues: CASSYDRVRYEQYF.

CDR3 amino acids: CASSQGQSGEQFF. For the CDR3, the DNA is TGTGCCAGCAGCCAGGGACAGTCGGGCGAGCAGTTCTTC. The rearrangement uses TRBV7-2 and TRBJ2-1; 7 positions agree with TRBD1. Germline V CDR1 and CDR2: SGHTA, FQGNSA. The V and J ends lost 5 bases and 10 bases, in that order; junction bases with no gene match: 8. This CDR3 has 13 amino acids.

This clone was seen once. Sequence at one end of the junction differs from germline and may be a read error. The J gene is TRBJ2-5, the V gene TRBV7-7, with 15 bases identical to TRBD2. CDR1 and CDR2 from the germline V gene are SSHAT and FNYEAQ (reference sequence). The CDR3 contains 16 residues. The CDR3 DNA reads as TGTGCTAGCAGCTTATCGGGACTAGCGGGAGGAGAGACCCAGTACTTC. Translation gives CASSLSGLAGGETQYF.

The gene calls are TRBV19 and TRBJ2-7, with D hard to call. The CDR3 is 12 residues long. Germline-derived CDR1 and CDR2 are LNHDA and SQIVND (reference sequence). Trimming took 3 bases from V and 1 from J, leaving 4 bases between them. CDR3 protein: CASSMQSYEQYF. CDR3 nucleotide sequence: TGTGCCAGTAGTATGCAGTCCTACGAGCAGTACTTC.

The CDR3: CAVTRADRANTGELFF. CDR3 DNA sequence: TGTGCCGTTACTCGAGCGGACAGGGCGAACACCGGGGAGCTGTTTTTT. The chain combines TRBV19 with TRBJ2-2, with TRBD1 identical over 8 bases. J lost 0 bases, V lost 11 bases, and 11 bases had no gene match. The CDR3 spans 16 residues. Germline CDR1 LNHDA, CDR2 SQIVND (reference sequence).

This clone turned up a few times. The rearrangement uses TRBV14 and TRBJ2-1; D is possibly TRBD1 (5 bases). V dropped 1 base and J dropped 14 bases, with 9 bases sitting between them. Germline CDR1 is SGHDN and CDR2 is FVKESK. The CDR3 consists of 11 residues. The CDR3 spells CASSQGGVKFF. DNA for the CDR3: TGTGCCAGCAGCCAAGGGGGCGTCAAGTTCTTC. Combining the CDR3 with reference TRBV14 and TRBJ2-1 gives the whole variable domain EAGVTQFPSHSVIEKGQTVTLRCDPISGHDNLYWYRRVMGKEIKFLLHFVKESKQDESGMPNNRFLAERTGGTYSTLKVQPAELEDSGVYFCASSQGGVKFFGPGTRLTVL.

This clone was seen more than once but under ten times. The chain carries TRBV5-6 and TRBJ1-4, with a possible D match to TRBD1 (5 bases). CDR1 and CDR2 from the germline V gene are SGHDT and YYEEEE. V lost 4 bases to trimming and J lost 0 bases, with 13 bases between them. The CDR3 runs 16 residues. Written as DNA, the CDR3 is TGTGCCAGCAGCGATTTCCCCAGGGCAACTAATGAAAAACTGTTTTTT. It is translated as CASSDFPRATNEKLFF.

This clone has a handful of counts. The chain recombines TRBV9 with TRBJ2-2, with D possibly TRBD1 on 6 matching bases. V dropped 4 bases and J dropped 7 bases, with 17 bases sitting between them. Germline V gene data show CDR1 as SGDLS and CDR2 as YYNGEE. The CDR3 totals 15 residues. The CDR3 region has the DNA TGTGCCAGCAGCACACAACAGGGTTGGGTCGGGGAGCTGTTTTTT. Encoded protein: CASSTQQGWVGELFF.

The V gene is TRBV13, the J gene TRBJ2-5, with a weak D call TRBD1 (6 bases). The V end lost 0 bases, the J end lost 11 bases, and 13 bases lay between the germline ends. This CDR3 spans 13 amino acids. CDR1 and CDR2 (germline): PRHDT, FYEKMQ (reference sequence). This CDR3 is CASSLGGARGQYF. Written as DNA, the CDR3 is TGTGCCAGCAGCTTAGGAGGGGCAAGGGGGCAGTACTTC.

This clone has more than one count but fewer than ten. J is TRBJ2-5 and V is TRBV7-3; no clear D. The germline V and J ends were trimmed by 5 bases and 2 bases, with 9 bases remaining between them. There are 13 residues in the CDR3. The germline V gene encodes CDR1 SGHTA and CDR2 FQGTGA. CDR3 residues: CASSPGLQETQYF. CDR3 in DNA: TGTGCCAGCAGCCCCGGGTTGCAAGAGACCCAGTACTTC.

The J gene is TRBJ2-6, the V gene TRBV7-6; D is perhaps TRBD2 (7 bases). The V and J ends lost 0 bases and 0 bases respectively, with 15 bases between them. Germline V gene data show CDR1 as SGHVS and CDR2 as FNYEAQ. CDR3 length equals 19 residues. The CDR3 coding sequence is TGTGCCAGCAGCTTAGCGCGGGGCGGGGGCCTCTCTGGGGCCAACGTCCTGACTTTC. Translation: CASSLARGGGLSGANVLTF.

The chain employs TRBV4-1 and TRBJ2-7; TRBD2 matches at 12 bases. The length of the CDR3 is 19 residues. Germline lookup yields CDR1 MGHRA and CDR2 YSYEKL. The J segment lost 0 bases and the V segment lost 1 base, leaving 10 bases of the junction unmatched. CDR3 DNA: TGCGCCAGCAGCCAAGCTCGGGCAACTAGCGGGGGGAGCTCCTACGAGCAGTACTTC. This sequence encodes CASSQARATSGGSSYEQYF.

The CDR3 region has the DNA TGTGCCAGCTCACCACCGGGGACTAGCGGGGGATATACTAGCACAGATACGCAGTATTTT. Protein: CASSPPGTSGGYTSTDTQYF. V gene TRBV18 combines with J gene TRBJ2-3, with TRBD2 matching 14 bases. The CDR3 is 20 amino acids. The ends lost 0 bases at V and 0 bases at J; junction bases unmatched: 8. CDR1 is KGHSH and CDR2 is LQKENI in the germline V gene.